This T cell receptor beta chain was sequenced for a study of T cell responses to AZD1222 COVID-19 vaccine. Sequenced by immunoSEQ multiplex PCR; TCRdb stores in-frame clones only, minus some. The data show under 200,000 clones, roughly nine tenths seen once. The CDR3 loop spans 18 amino acids. J was trimmed by 3 bases and V by 6 bases; bases with no gene match: 16. Germline CDR1 and CDR2: SNHLY and FYNNEI. About this clone itself: Its target is unknown.

Regarding the study as a whole: Donors, mostly white British, included more females; clonal diversity was possibly underestimated. Increases in Spike-specific TCR breadth and depth were seen after two AZD1222 doses.

V and J are TRBV2 and TRBJ1-3, with TRBD1 identical over 8 bases. The specimen was peripheral blood, collected on day 0 of AZD1222 vaccination. This clonotype was obtained from an adult in good health. In DNA, the CDR3 is TGTGCCAGCAGCGGACGACAGGGGCTCAATCTTTTTGGAAACACCATATATTTT. Protein sequence: CASSGRQGLNLFGNTIYF.